Given below is one TCR beta chain in context. Its antigen specificity is not known. No per-base quality is available; no much larger clone lies one base away. This sample was taken from a study of blood T cell repertoires in COVID-19 (TCRdb year 2020). Notes on the research overall: Samples from collaborators originated in the United States, Italy and Spain and spanned both the acute and convalescent phases of COVID-19. The material from the prospective study consisted of cDNA or gDNA derived from T cells, B-cell-depleted T cells, or PBMCs. The dataset comprised deeply sampled blood TCRbeta repertoires from subjects exposed to, actively infected with, or recovered from COVID-19. A freely available public database, intended as a resource for researchers studying the immune response to SARS-CoV-2, is where the repertoires were released. Samples were obtained from the ongoing ImmuneRACE study (first 160 participants) and from 1,200 or so subjects provided by 6 global collaborators. The sample metadata nearly always contained a de-identified subject ID, COVID-19 status, age in years and sex. Where HLA class I and class II types were available, the types were taken from metadata supplied by the sample provider, not from assay-based typing. The paper's findings and limits, for the study overall: The quantity of clinical and demographic metadata differed by source and by participant and was supplied without curation.

The immunoSEQ Assay, a bias-controlled multiplex PCR, was used to amplify TCRbeta CDR3 regions from genomic DNA. Under the source paper's analysis protocol: The number of nucleated cells in each sample was estimated from the amplification of reference gene primers within the assay. To quantify the absolute abundance of each unique TCRbeta CDR3 rearrangement, sequence reads were collapsed and filtered. Productive Simpson clonality was computed per sample as the square root of Simpson's diversity index over productive rearrangements. As stored in TCRdb, this immuneACCESS dataset retains in-frame rearrangements with V and J assigned. A fraction of the clones does not appear; measured against another copy, unresolved V genes explain less than half of the discrepancy, and the remainder lacks a known reason. That table furnishes V, J and clone size, whereas the DNA furnished D and trimming. The sample table lists hundreds of thousands of clones, approximately 86% of them with a count of one. Clones ranked in the top ten supply roughly 13% of the sample.

One collaborating source in Seattle enrolled patients during active infection and followed them longitudinally through the course of disease. The collaborating institutions used their own protocols to collect whole blood in K2EDTA tubes. Collaborator samples were shipped for TCRbeta analysis as frozen whole blood, isolated PBMCs, or DNA extracted from either sample type. The sequenced sample consisted of peripheral blood. This receptor was obtained from a woman in her seventies with COVID-19, enrolled during active disease.

The DNA is as follows: TGTGCCAGCAGCGCAGGGTCTGGGGTGAACACTGAAGCTTTCTTT. This codes for CASSAGSGVNTEAFF. The rearranged chain carries TRBV9 and TRBJ1-1; TRBD1 is perhaps the D gene, given 5 matching bases. The CDR3 spans 15 residues, from the cysteine through the phenylalanine. Here the CDR3 DNA is all that survives: 45 bases in frame from base 1. The CDR1 and CDR2 encoded by the germline V gene are SGDLS and YYNGEE. The germline ends are 12 bases apart after V is trimmed by 3 bases and J by 0 bases.